This T cell receptor beta chain was captured by sequencing in a study of blood T cell repertoires in COVID-19. Study in general: The analysed material was cDNA or gDNA that came from T cells, B-cell-depleted T cells, or PBMCs.

Data came from immunoSEQ multiplex PCR; TCRdb stores just in-frame clones and leaves some out. Of 300,000 to 400,000 clones detected, roughly 87% appear once; the ten largest clones hold roughly 0.94%. In this sample, this clone turned up once. Clinical history reported by participants formed the basis on which cohorts were assigned. Two negative PCRs, clearance, or symptom resolution were required of recovered Cohort 3 donors. Germline trimming cut 3 bases from V and 1 base from J; bases unmatched to any gene: 4. The CDR3 has 15 amino acids. The germline CDR1 and CDR2 sequences are LNHNV and YYDKDF (reference sequence).

The TCR originated in a woman in her 30s who had recovered from COVID-19. The chain employs TRBV15 and TRBJ1-2; the match to TRBD1 covers 8 bases. The sample was PBMCs or T cells enriched from blood (not recorded which). CDR3 sequence (DNA): TGTGCCACCAGCAGTAGACAGGGGAATAACTATGGCTACACCTTC. Translating it yields CATSSRQGNNYGYTF.